A single sample gave rise to the 21 T cell receptor beta chains below, sequenced in a study of T cell repertoires in cytomegalovirus infection. One entry per CDR3 protein results from TCRdb running MiXCR on the reads. The sample holds roughly 800,000 distinct CDR3 sequences, just under 30% seen once. Their antigens are not known. Source: cultured CD8+ T cells from PBMCs, taken from culture after CMV antigen stimulation. Receptors were obtained from a human donor in good health (CMV status not recorded). Some clones in this sample may be carry-over from other donors' samples.

V and J are TRBV7-9 and TRBJ1-2; the D is unclear. The CDR3 is 11 amino acids. Germline CDR1 reads SEHNR; CDR2 reads FQNEAQ (reference sequence). The V and J ends lost 5 bases and 13 bases respectively, with 14 bases between them. CDR3 residues: CASSRREGFTF. The CDR3 nucleotides read TGTGCCAGCAGCCGAAGAGAGGGTTTCACCTTC.

The J gene is TRBJ2-5, the V gene TRBV11-2; possibly TRBD2 for D (6 bases). Germline values: CDR1 SGHAT, CDR2 FQNNGV. V was clipped by 7 bases and J by 4 bases, with 13 bases between them. The CDR3 is 13 residues long. DNA of the CDR3: TGTGCCAGCACCCCCCAGGGAGGAGAGACCCAGTACTTC. It encodes CASTPQGGETQYF.

This chain links TRBV6-4 with TRBJ1-1; no definite D call. Trimming shortened V by 2 bases and J by 5 bases, and 9 bases separated the two germline ends. Germline CDR1 MRHNA, CDR2 SNTAGT. There are 13 residues in the CDR3. This CDR3 reads CASSDGGRTEAFF. The CDR3 DNA reads TGTGCCAGCAGTGACGGAGGTAGGACTGAAGCTTTCTTT.

The chain joins TRBV6-4 to TRBJ1-1; the D gene is possibly TRBD1 (6 bases). Germline V gene sequence: CDR1 MRHNA, CDR2 SNTAGT. Trimming took 6 bases from V and 0 from J, leaving 17 bases between them. The CDR3 covers 16 residues. For the CDR3, the DNA is TGTGCCAGCAGCGCGGACAGCCTGACCATGAACACTGAAGCTTTCTTT. It translates to CASSADSLTMNTEAFF.

CDR3 sequence reads: CASRGQGGRETQYF. The CDR3 region has the DNA TGTGCCAGCAGGGGACAGGGAGGAAGAGAGACCCAGTACTTC. V and J are TRBV6-2 or TRBV6-3 and TRBJ2-5, with TRBD1 matching 9 bases. The CDR3 covers 14 residues. V was clipped by 6 bases and J by 4 bases; unmatched bases: 6. Germline V gives CDR1 MNHEY, CDR2 SVGEGT.

The chain employs TRBV10-3 and TRBJ2-3; possible D gene TRBD2, 5 bases. V lost 5 bases to trimming and J lost 0 bases, with 9 bases between them. The CDR3 runs 14 residues. Germline values: CDR1 ENHRY, CDR2 SYGVKD. The CDR3 loop reads CAISRTESTDTQYF. The CDR3 coding sequence is TGTGCCATCAGTCGGACTGAGAGCACAGATACGCAGTATTTT.

The genes are TRBV6-5 and TRBJ2-1; possibly TRBD2 for D (5 bases). V shed 10 bases and J shed 6 bases, with 10 bases lying between them. Germline CDR1 is MNHEY and CDR2 is SVGAGI. This CDR3 is 11 amino acids long. The CDR3: CAIEGSNEQFF. CDR3 DNA: TGTGCCATAGAGGGTTCCAATGAGCAGTTCTTC.

Comments on this clonotype: A read error may be the cause here, since a much bigger clone is one base away. The chain uses TRBV7-6 and TRBJ2-5, with unresolved D. The length of the CDR3 is 16 residues. The germline gives CDR1 SGHVS, CDR2 FNYEAQ. Written as DNA, the CDR3 is TGTGTCAGCAGCTTAGAAAGGGCCAGGCCCCAAGAGACCCAGTACTTC. This translates into CVSSLERARPQETQYF.

This chain uses TRBV7-9 with TRBJ2-7, with 10 bases lining up with TRBD1. The CDR3 spans 15 residues. The trim removed 3 bases at V and 4 bases at J, leaving 6 bases unmatched. Germline loops: CDR1 SEHNR, CDR2 FQNEAQ (reference sequence). The CDR3 bases are TGTGCCAGCAGCTTTCCGGGACAGGGGTATTACGAGCAGTACGTC. Its protein is CASSFPGQGYYEQYV.

This rearrangement joins TRBV4-3 to TRBJ2-7; D call uncertain. The CDR3 length is 13 residues. V was shortened by 2 bases and J by 4 bases, with 9 bases between the two germline ends. Per the germline V gene, CDR1 is LGHNA and CDR2 is YSLEER. The CDR3 DNA sequence: TGCGCCAGCAGCCAACAGGAAGGTTACGAGCAGTACGTC. It translates to CASSQQEGYEQYV.

As for this clonotype: With a much larger clone just one base away, this may be a read error. V is TRBV20-1 and J is TRBJ1-6; D possibly corresponds to TRBD1 (5 bases). The germline V gene has CDR1 DFQATT and CDR2 SNEGSKA (reference sequence). The CDR3 sequence is 18 residues long. As DNA, the CDR3 is TGCAGTACTAGAGATCAGGGAAAGGGGAGCTCCTATAATTCACCCCTCCACTTT. Residues: CSTRDQGKGSSYNSPLHF.

This clonotype was detected many times. This chain links TRBV20-1 with TRBJ2-4; possible D gene TRBD1, 5 bases. Germline V gene lookup returns CDR1 DFQATT and CDR2 SNEGSKA (reference sequence). CDR3 length equals 15 residues. V was shortened by 6 bases and J by 1 base, with 16 bases between the two germline ends. This chain's CDR3 is CSAPGHPVAKNIQYF. CDR3 nucleotide sequence: TGCAGTGCCCCCGGACACCCTGTGGCCAAAAACATTCAGTACTTC.

The V gene is TRBV7-4, the J gene TRBJ1-1; the match to TRBD1 covers 7 bases. Looked up from germline, CDR1 is SGHVT and CDR2 is SQSDAQ. V was clipped by 4 bases and J by 7 bases; unmatched bases: 6. The CDR3 totals 13 residues. The CDR3 loop reads CASSSFDRDEAFF. CDR3 in DNA: TGTGCCAGCAGCTCATTCGACAGGGATGAAGCTTTCTTT.

CDR3 bases: TGTGCCAGCAGCGACGGGGCTGGCATGCGTCAGCCCCAGCATTTT. This codes for CASSDGAGMRQPQHF. The J gene is TRBJ1-5, the V gene TRBV7-2, with D tentatively TRBD1 (5 bases). Trimming shortened V by 5 bases and J by 6 bases, and 17 bases separated the two germline ends. This CDR3 is 15 amino acids long. Germline lookup yields CDR1 SGHTA and CDR2 FQGNSA.

The rearrangement joins TRBV5-4 to TRBJ1-1; 7 bases map to TRBD1. The junction had 10 bases not matched to a gene; V was cut back by 2 bases and J by 9 bases. The CDR3 totals 14 residues. CDR1 and CDR2 (germline): SGHNT, YYREEE (reference sequence). The CDR3 protein is CASSFITGDPQAFF. CDR3 DNA: TGTGCCAGCAGCTTCATTACAGGGGATCCACAAGCTTTCTTT.

This clonotype has only a few counts. The chain recombines TRBV9 with TRBJ1-2; 8 nucleotides align to TRBD1. The CDR3 length is 14 residues. J lost 4 bases, V lost 4 bases, and 6 bases had no gene match. Germline CDR1 reads SGDLS; CDR2 reads YYNGEE. The CDR3 loop reads CASSPGDRSYGYTF. The CDR3 DNA reads TGTGCCAGCAGCCCTGGGGACAGGTCCTATGGCTACACCTTC.

The chain links TRBV12-3 or TRBV12-4 to TRBJ2-1; D may correspond to TRBD1 or TRBD2 (5 bases each). V lost 6 bases to trimming and J lost 0 bases, with 15 bases between them. CDR3 length equals 16 residues. The CDR3 DNA sequence: TGTGCCAGCAGGACCCCGGGACGGAGCTCCTACAATGAGCAGTTCTTC. Translating it yields CASRTPGRSSYNEQFF.

The chain joins TRBV19 to TRBJ1-2; 8 nucleotides align to TRBD1. Germline V gene data show CDR1 as LNHDA and CDR2 as SQIVND (reference sequence). V was clipped by 2 bases and J by 2 bases; unmatched bases: 1. The CDR3 sequence is 14 residues long. The CDR3, as DNA: TGTGCCAGTAGTATAACAGGGGGAAACTATGGCTACACCTTC. Its protein product is CASSITGGNYGYTF. The full variable domain, its missing parts supplied by reference TRBV19 and TRBJ1-2, is DGGITQSPKYLFRKEGQNVTLSCEQNLNHDAMYWYRQDPGQGLRLIYYSQIVNDFQKGDIAEGYSVSREKKESFPLTVTSAQKNPTAFYLCASSITGGNYGYTFGSGTRLTVV.

This clonotype was detected only a few times. V and J are TRBV7-6 and TRBJ2-3; 11 nucleotides line up with TRBD2. V dropped 5 bases and J dropped 2; count of bases not matched to a gene: 9. The CDR3 loop spans 17 amino acids. Per germline, CDR1 SGHVS and CDR2 FNYEAQ. CDR3 residues: CASSAAGTSGLTDTQYF. CDR3 coding DNA: TGTGCCAGCAGCGCCGCCGGGACTAGCGGCCTCACAGATACGCAGTATTTT.

This clonotype was found many times. V is TRBV10-3 and J is TRBJ2-5; weak D call: TRBD1 (6 bases). The ends were cut back, 6 bases at V and 3 bases at J, with 14 bases in the middle. This CDR3 contains 14 residues. Germline assignment: CDR1 ENHRY and CDR2 SYGVKD. The CDR3 region has the DNA TGTGCCATCAGGACGGGACAAGGGGAAGAGACCCAGTACTTC. It translates to CAIRTGQGEETQYF.

This clonotype was observed a handful of times. The CDR3 DNA sequence: TGTGCCACCAGCAGAGATGACAGGGGGAGGCTTTATGGCTACACCTTC. This encodes CATSRDDRGRLYGYTF. This chain uses TRBV15 with TRBJ1-2; 9 nucleotides align to TRBD1. The germline V gene encodes CDR1 LNHNV and CDR2 YYDKDF (reference sequence). V lost 0 bases and J lost 5; bases outside the gene matches: 7. The CDR3 has 16 amino acids. Full variable domain (outside the CDR3, taken from reference TRBV15 and TRBJ1-2): DAMVIQNPRYQVTQFGKPVTLSCSQTLNHNVMYWYQQKSSQAPKLLFHYYDKDFNNEADTPDNFQSRRPNTSFCFLDIRSPGLGDTAMYLCATSRDDRGRLYGYTFGSGTRLTVV.